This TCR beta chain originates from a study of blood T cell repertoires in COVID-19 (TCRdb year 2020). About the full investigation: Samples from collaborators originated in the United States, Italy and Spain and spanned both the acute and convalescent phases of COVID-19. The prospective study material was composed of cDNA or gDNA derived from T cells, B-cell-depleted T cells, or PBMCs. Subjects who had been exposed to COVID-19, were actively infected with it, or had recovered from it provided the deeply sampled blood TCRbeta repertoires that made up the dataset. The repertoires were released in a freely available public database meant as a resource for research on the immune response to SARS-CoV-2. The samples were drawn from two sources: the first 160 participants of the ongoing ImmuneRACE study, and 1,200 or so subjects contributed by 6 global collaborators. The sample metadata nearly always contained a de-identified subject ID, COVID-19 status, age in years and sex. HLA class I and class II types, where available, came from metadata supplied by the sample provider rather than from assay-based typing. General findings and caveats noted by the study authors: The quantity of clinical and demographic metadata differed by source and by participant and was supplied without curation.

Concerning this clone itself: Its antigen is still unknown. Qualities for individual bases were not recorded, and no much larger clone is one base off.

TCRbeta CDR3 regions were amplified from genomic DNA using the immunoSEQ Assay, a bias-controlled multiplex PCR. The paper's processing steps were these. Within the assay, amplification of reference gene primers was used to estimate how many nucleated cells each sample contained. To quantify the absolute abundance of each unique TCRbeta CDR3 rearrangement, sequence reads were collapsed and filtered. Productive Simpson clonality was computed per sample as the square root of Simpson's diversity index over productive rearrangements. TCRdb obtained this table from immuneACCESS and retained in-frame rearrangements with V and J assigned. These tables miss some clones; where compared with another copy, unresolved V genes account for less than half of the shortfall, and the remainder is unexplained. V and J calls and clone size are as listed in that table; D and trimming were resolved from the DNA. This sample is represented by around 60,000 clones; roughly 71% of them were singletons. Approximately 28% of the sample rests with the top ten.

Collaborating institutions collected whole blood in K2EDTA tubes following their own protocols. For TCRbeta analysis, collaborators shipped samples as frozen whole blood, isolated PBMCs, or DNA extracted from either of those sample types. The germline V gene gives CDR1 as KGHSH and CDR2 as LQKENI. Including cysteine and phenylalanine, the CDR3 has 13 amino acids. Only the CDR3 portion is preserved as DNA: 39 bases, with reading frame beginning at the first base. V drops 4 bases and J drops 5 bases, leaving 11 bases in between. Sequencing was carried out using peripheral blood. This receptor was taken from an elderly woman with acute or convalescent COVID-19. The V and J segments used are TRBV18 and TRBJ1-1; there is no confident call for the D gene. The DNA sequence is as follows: TGTGCCAGCTCACAAAACCGGGAAACTGAAGCTTTCTTT. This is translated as CASSQNRETEAFF. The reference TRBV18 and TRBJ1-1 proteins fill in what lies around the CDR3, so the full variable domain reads NAGVMQNPRHLVRRRGQEARLRCSPMKGHSHVYWYRQLPEEGLKFMVYLQKENIIDESGMPKERFSAEFPKEGPSILRIQQVVRGDSAAYFCASSQNRETEAFFGQGTRLTVV.